The T cell receptor (beta chain) described here comes from a study of shared T cell receptors in the human thymus. CDR1 and CDR2 from the germline V gene are SGHDN and FVKESK. The CDR3 covers 20 residues. The V gene end was trimmed by 4 bases and the J gene end by 0 bases; junction bases not matched to a gene: 14. Clones were sequenced by immunoSEQ multiplex PCR, and TCRdb holds only the in-frame ones, with some missing. Here the sample spans tens of thousands of clones, roughly 95% being singletons. Sequenced sample: thymocytes. The chain is built from TRBV14 and TRBJ1-4, with 10 bases identical to TRBD1. The receptor comes from a human donor. CDR3 DNA sequence: TGTGCCAGCAGCCTTCTTGACAGGGGGCGGCGTGTCACAACTAATGAAAAACTGTTTTTT. Protein sequence: CASSLLDRGRRVTTNEKLFF. Together with reference TRBV14 and TRBJ1-4, the CDR3 gives the full variable domain: EAGVTQFPSHSVIEKGQTVTLRCDPISGHDNLYWYRRVMGKEIKFLLHFVKESKQDESGMPNNRFLAERTGGTYSTLKVQPAELEDSGVYFCASSLLDRGRRVTTNEKLFFGSGTQLSVL.